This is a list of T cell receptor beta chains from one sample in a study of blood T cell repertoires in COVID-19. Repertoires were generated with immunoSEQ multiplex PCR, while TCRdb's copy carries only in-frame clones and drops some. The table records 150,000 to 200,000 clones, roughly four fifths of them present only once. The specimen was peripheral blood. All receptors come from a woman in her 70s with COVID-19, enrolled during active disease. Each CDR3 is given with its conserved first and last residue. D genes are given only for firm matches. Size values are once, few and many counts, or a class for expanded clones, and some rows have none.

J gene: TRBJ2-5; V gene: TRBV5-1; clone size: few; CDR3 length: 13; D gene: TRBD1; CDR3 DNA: TGCGCCAGCAGCACCGGACAGGGGATGACCCAGTACTTC; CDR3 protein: CASSTGQGMTQYF
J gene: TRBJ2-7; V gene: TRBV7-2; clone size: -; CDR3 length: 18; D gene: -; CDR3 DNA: TGTGCCAGCAGCCCCACCACAGGTCTGGTAGTTAGCTCCTACGAGCAGTACTTC; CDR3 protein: CASSPTTGLVVSSYEQYF
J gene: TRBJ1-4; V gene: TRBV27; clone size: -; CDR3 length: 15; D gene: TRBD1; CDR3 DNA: TGTGCCAGCAGTTCTGGGGACAGGGTTGGGGAAAAACTGTTTTTT; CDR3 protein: CASSSGDRVGEKLFF
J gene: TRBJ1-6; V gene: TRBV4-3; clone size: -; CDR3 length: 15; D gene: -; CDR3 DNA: TGCGCCAGCAGCCAAGAAGACAACCTTAATTCACCCCTCCACTTT; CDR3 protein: CASSQEDNLNSPLHF
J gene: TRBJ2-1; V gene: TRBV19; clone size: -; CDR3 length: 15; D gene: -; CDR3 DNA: TGTGCCAGTAGTATCCAGGGACTCCCTTACAATGAGCAGTTCTTC; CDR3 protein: CASSIQGLPYNEQFF
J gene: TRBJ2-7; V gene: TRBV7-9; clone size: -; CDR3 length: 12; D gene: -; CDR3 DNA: TGTGCCAGCAGCACTACTAGGACCGAGCAGTACTTC; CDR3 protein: CASSTTRTEQYF
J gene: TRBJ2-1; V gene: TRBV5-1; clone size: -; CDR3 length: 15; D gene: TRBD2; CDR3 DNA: TGCGCCAGCAGCCCGGGACTAGCTACCTACAATGAGCAGTTCTTC; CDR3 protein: CASSPGLATYNEQFF
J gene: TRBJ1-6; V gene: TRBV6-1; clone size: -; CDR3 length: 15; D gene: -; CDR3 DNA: TGTGCCAGCAGTGAGACAGGCTTTTTTCTTTCACCCCTCCACTTT; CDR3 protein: CASSETGFFLSPLHF
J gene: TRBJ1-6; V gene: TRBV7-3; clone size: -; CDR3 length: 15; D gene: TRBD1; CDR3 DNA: TGTGCCAGCAGCCGTAACCGGGACAGCCTTTCACCCCTCCACTTT; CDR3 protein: CASSRNRDSLSPLHF
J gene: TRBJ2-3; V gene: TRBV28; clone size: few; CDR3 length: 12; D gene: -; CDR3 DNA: TGTGCCAGCAGTTTACTCACAGATACGCAGTATTTT; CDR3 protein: CASSLLTDTQYF
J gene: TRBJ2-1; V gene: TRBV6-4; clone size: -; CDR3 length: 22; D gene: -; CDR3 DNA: TGTGCCAGCAGTGACTCGAGAAGTTGGATCGGCGACGGTAGGGGAATAGACAATGAGCAGTTCTTC; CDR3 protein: CASSDSRSWIGDGRGIDNEQFF
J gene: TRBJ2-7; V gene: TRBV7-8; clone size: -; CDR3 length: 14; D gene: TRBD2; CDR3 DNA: TGTGCCAGCAGCTTAGTGCGGGAGGCCTACGAGCAGTACTTC; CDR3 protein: CASSLVREAYEQYF
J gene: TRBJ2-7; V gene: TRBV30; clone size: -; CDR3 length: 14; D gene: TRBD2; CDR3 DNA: TGTGCCTGGAGGGCTAGCGGGAGGGGGTACGAGCAGTACTTC; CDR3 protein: CAWRASGRGYEQYF